These 8 T cell receptor beta chains came from one sample sequenced in a study of human T cells and chemical hapten exposure. Regarding time point: healthy volunteer bleed at 6 weeks. Unfractionated whole blood yielded total RNA. TCRdb itself ran the RACE reads through MiXCR, one entry per CDR3 protein. The data hold 35,000 to 50,000 distinct CDR3 sequences, with about 3.7% observed a single time. Sequenced: whole blood. The receptors were gathered from a human donor in good health. Some clones in this sample may be carry-over from other donors' samples.

The chain combines TRBV25-1 with TRBJ1-1, with a possible D match to TRBD1 (6 bases). This CDR3 spans 16 amino acids. The V end was cut by 7 bases, the J end by 5 bases, with 23 bases between. Germline V gives CDR1 MGHDK, CDR2 SYGVNS. CDR3 region: CASKKNGGLGDTEAFF. The DNA for the CDR3 is TGTGCCAGCAAGAAAAACGGGGGGCTAGGTGATACTGAAGCTTTCTTT.

This clonotype occurred many times. This chain links TRBV6-5 with TRBJ2-7, with D tentatively TRBD1 (6 bases). Trimming took off 4 bases at V and 3 bases at J, with 13 bases between the two ends. Germline V CDR1 and CDR2: MNHEY, SVGAGI. The CDR3 is 14 residues long. CDR3 in amino acids: CASSLSGDNYEQYF. DNA for the CDR3: TGTGCCAGCAGTTTGTCAGGGGACAACTACGAGCAGTACTTC.

This clonotype was seen a few times. The CDR3 loop is CASSPIRETQYF. The CDR3 bases are TGTGCCAGCAGCCCGATAAGAGAGACCCAGTACTTC. The chain combines TRBV3-1 with TRBJ2-5; D is ambiguous. This CDR3 has 12 amino acids. Looked up from germline, CDR1 is LGHDT and CDR2 is YNNKEL (reference sequence). Trimming shortened V by 4 bases and J by 4 bases, and 7 bases separated the two germline ends.

This clonotype was seen repeatedly, ten times or more. V gene TRBV20-1 combines with J gene TRBJ2-7; 7 nucleotides match TRBD1. Germline CDR1 and CDR2: DFQATT and SNEGSKA (reference sequence). This CDR3 is 12 amino acids long. Unmatched junction bases numbered 3, after V lost 5 bases and J lost 2 bases. The CDR3, as DNA: TGCAGTGCTCTACAGGGGACCTACGAGCAGTACTTC. It is translated as CSALQGTYEQYF.

This clonotype was counted at least ten times. The V call is TRBV20-1, the J call TRBJ2-1; D is possibly TRBD1 (5 bases). Germline CDR1 DFQATT, CDR2 SNEGSKA (reference sequence). This CDR3 has 12 residues. The ends were cut back, 5 bases at V and 7 bases at J, with 12 bases in the middle. CDR3 protein: CSAPSRVNEQFF. The CDR3 DNA reads TGCAGTGCTCCCTCCAGGGTGAATGAGCAGTTCTTC.

The V call is TRBV24-1, the J call TRBJ1-2; 7 bases line up with TRBD1. Per the germline V gene, CDR1 is KGHDR and CDR2 is SFDVKD. The CDR3 sequence is 14 residues long. J lost 6 bases, V lost 0 bases, and 3 bases had no gene match. CDR3 coding DNA: TGTGCCACCAGTGATTTGAGGACAGGTCATGGCTACACCTTC. Protein product: CATSDLRTGHGYTF.

This clonotype was counted between two and nine times. The gene calls are TRBV29-1 and TRBJ2-1; 9 bases agree with TRBD2. This CDR3 has 17 amino acids. CDR1 and CDR2 (germline): SQVTM, ANQGSEA. With V trimmed by 1 base and J by 7 bases, 14 bases remained unmatched. This CDR3 reads CSVEGFLAGGQGNEQFF. CDR3 sequence (DNA): TGCAGCGTTGAAGGCTTTTTGGCGGGAGGGCAGGGGAATGAGCAGTTCTTC.

This clonotype occurred many times. The chain joins TRBV6-2 or TRBV6-3 to TRBJ2-5, with TRBD1 identical over 7 bases. J gave up 3 bases and V 2 bases, and 12 bases lay outside the gene matches. The CDR3 consists of 17 residues. CDR1 and CDR2 (germline): MNHEY, SVGEGT. The CDR3 DNA reads TGTGCCAGCAGTTACGAAGTACTGACAGGGTTGGAAGAGACCCAGTACTTC. It translates to CASSYEVLTGLEETQYF.